Below, 31 T cell receptor beta chains from the same sample are listed, as sequenced in a study of T-cell reconstitution after alpha-beta-depleted transplantation in children. Unique molecular identifiers were incorporated when the TCRbeta library was constructed. TCRdb reanalysed the PCR reads using MiXCR and keeps one entry per CDR3 protein. The repertoire includes 200,000 to 250,000 distinct CDR3 sequences, about 9.5% of them detected once, and approximately 6.6% sits in the top ten. This specimen consisted of PBMCs from the stem cell graft donor, obtained from the stem cell graft. These TCRs come from a human donor who donated a stem cell graft to a child with acute lymphoblastic leukemia.

This clonotype was counted only a few times. The chain carries TRBV12-3 or TRBV12-4 and TRBJ1-5, with TRBD1 identical over 8 bases. The ends lost 4 bases at V and 3 bases at J; junction bases unmatched: 8. The CDR3 has 16 residues. In DNA form, the CDR3 reads TGTGCCAGCAGTTCCAAGACAGGGGACTTCAATCAGCCCCAGCATTTT. It codes for CASSSKTGDFNQPQHF.

The chain is built from TRBV4-2 and TRBJ1-4; D is undetermined. The CDR3 totals 18 residues. V lost 4 bases to trimming and J lost 5 bases, with 23 bases between them. Germline V gene data show CDR1 as LGHNA and CDR2 as YNFKEQ. In nucleotides, the CDR3 is TGTGCCAGCAGCCTAGCCCCAACAACCAACGTTGCCAATGAAAAACTGTTTTTT. This codes for CASSLAPTTNVANEKLFF.

The sample holds a few counts of this clonotype. This rearrangement joins TRBV7-8 to TRBJ2-1, with D unclear. Trimming took 1 base from V and 9 from J, leaving 16 bases between them. The CDR3 consists of 15 residues. Germline values: CDR1 SGHVS, CDR2 FQNEAQ. The CDR3 spells CASSLDTSGSSEQFF. As DNA, the CDR3 is TGTGCCAGCAGCTTAGATACTTCGGGTAGCAGTGAGCAGTTCTTC. The full variable domain, with the rest looked up from reference TRBV7-8 and TRBJ2-1, is GAGVSQSPRYKVAKRGQDVALRCDPISGHVSLFWYQQALGQGPEFLTYFQNEAQLDKSGLPSDRFFAERPEGSVSTLKIQRTQQEDSAVYLCASSLDTSGSSEQFFGPGTRLTVL.

The table lists this clonotype with many counts. The rearrangement links TRBV29-1 to TRBJ1-1; TRBD1 is a possible D gene (5 bases). The ends were cut back, 6 bases at V and 2 bases at J, with 10 bases in the middle. Germline CDR1 SQVTM, CDR2 ANQGSEA. CDR3 length: 12 amino acids. The CDR3 protein is CSVGGRNTEAFF. The CDR3 DNA follows: TGCAGCGTGGGGGGAAGAAACACTGAAGCTTTCTTT.

This chain joins TRBV6-5 and TRBJ2-2, with D possibly called TRBD1 or TRBD2 (5 bases each). Germline V gives CDR1 MNHEY, CDR2 SVGAGI. The CDR3 has 15 amino acids. V dropped 0 bases and J dropped 3 bases, with 8 bases sitting between them. CDR3 sequence reads: CASSYSQGDTGELFF. The CDR3, as DNA: TGTGCCAGCAGTTACTCCCAGGGAGACACCGGGGAGCTGTTTTTT.

J is TRBJ2-3 and V is TRBV11-2; D tentatively fits TRBD1 or TRBD2 (6 bases each). The germline CDR1 and CDR2 sequences are SGHAT and FQNNGV. The ends were cut back, 5 bases at V and 0 bases at J, with 9 bases in the middle. The CDR3 covers 14 residues. The CDR3 spells CASSEGGSTDTQYF. DNA for the CDR3: TGTGCCAGCAGCGAGGGGGGTAGCACAGATACGCAGTATTTT.

A few counts support this clonotype. The genes are TRBV4-3 and TRBJ1-2; D unresolved. The germline V gene encodes CDR1 LGHNA and CDR2 YSLEER. CDR3 length: 15 residues. Trimming cost V 0 bases and J 3 bases, with 11 bases left between them. CDR3 sequence (DNA): TGCGCCAGCAGCCAAGATTCGTCGGCAGACTATGGCTACACCTTC. Translated: CASSQDSSADYGYTF.

This clonotype was counted ten times or more. The V gene is TRBV5-1, the J gene TRBJ1-2; 8 nucleotides line up with TRBD1. The CDR3 loop spans 16 amino acids. V lost 4 bases to trimming and J lost 4 bases; unmatched junction nucleotides: 12. The germline V gene encodes CDR1 SGHRS and CDR2 YFSETQ. The CDR3 loop is CASSPPEYRGSYGYTF. Written as DNA, the CDR3 is TGCGCCAGCAGCCCACCAGAATACAGGGGGAGCTATGGCTACACCTTC.

V and J are TRBV5-1 and TRBJ1-1; D uncertain. There are 12 residues in the CDR3. The germline gives CDR1 SGHRS, CDR2 YFSETQ. Trimming took 7 bases from V and 10 from J, leaving 17 bases between them. CDR3 bases: TGCGCCAGCTCACCCGGACCCGAAATAGCTTTCTTT. Protein: CASSPGPEIAFF.

There are many counts of this clonotype. The chain recombines TRBV5-1 with TRBJ2-7, with D possibly matching TRBD1 (5 bases). In germline, CDR1 is SGHRS, CDR2 YFSETQ. The ends were cut back, 0 bases at V and 3 bases at J, with 7 bases in the middle. The CDR3 extends over 13 amino acids. The CDR3 here is CASSLEGDYEQYF. In DNA form, the CDR3 reads TGCGCCAGCAGCTTGGAAGGGGACTACGAGCAGTACTTC.

This clonotype was seen more than once but under ten times. This chain uses TRBV19 with TRBJ1-2; unclear D gene. Germline V gene data show CDR1 as LNHDA and CDR2 as SQIVND (reference sequence). The CDR3 is 12 amino acids. With 3 bases removed from V and 7 bases from J, the gap between germline ends came to 9 bases. CDR3 amino acids: CASSIGPVGYTF. For the CDR3, the DNA is TGTGCCAGTAGTATCGGTCCAGTTGGCTACACCTTC.

The table lists this clonotype with many counts. The V call is TRBV27, the J call TRBJ2-7; 8 positions agree with TRBD1. V gave up 7 bases and J gave up 3 bases; unmatched junction bases: 5. The CDR3 is 13 residues long. CDR1 and CDR2 (germline): MNHEY, SMNVEV (reference sequence). The CDR3 reads CASTLGQGYEQYF. Here the CDR3 DNA reads TGTGCCAGCACACTCGGACAGGGCTACGAGCAGTACTTC.

Details on this clonotype: Just one base apart from a much larger clone, this may be a read error. The rearrangement uses TRBV3-1 and TRBJ2-1, with TRBD1 as a possible D gene (5 bases). The CDR3 covers 14 residues. CDR1 LGHDT and CDR2 YNNKEL come from the germline V gene (reference sequence). In DNA form, the CDR3 reads TGTGCCAGCAGCCAAGAATCAGGGATCCATGAGCAGTCCTTC. Encoded protein: CASSQESGIHEQSF.

Many counts were recorded for this clonotype. V is TRBV10-2 and J is TRBJ2-3; D is possibly TRBD1 (6 bases). Trimming removed 7 bases from V and 0 bases from J, with 23 bases in between. This CDR3 comprises 18 residues. Germline loops: CDR1 WSHSY, CDR2 SAAADI. The CDR3 region is CASKRTATSISSTDTQYF. CDR3 sequence (DNA): TGCGCCAGCAAGAGGACAGCGACCTCCATTTCTAGCACAGATACGCAGTATTTT.

This clonotype was seen repeatedly, ten times or more. This chain connects TRBV24-1 to TRBJ2-1; possibly TRBD2 for D (6 bases). The CDR3 covers 16 residues. Trimming took off 3 bases at V and 0 bases at J, with 11 bases between the two ends. CDR1 and CDR2 from the germline V gene are KGHDR and SFDVKD. CDR3 in DNA: TGTGCCACCAGTGATGGGACTCCCCACTCCTACAATGAGCAGTTCTTC. Protein product: CATSDGTPHSYNEQFF.

In this sample, this clonotype turned up a few times. The chain has TRBV3-1 and TRBJ1-1; D unclear. The germline V gene has CDR1 LGHDT and CDR2 YNNKEL (reference sequence). The germline V and J ends were trimmed by 3 bases and 11 bases, with 10 bases remaining between them. The CDR3 extends over 11 amino acids. The CDR3 DNA is TGTGCCAGCAGCCATTCGGATGGGGCTTTCTTT. It yields the protein CASSHSDGAFF.

This clonotype was recorded at least ten times. CDR3 coding DNA: TGTGCCAGCAGGGCCCTTCAACAGACTGAAGCTTTCTTT. This codes for CASRALQQTEAFF. The rearrangement uses TRBV7-9 and TRBJ1-1; D gene unclear. V shed 6 bases and J shed 5 bases, with 13 bases lying between them. Per germline, CDR1 SEHNR and CDR2 FQNEAQ (reference sequence). The CDR3 has 13 residues.

This clonotype has a handful of counts. This chain connects TRBV20-1 to TRBJ1-5; 7 bases align to TRBD1. The junction had 11 bases not matched to a gene; V was cut back by 6 bases and J by 3 bases. CDR1 and CDR2 (germline): DFQATT, SNEGSKA (reference sequence). The CDR3 totals 15 residues. The CDR3, as DNA: TGCAGTGCCGGTTCCAGACAGGGTTCCAATCAGCCCCAGCATTTT. Amino acids: CSAGSRQGSNQPQHF.

J is TRBJ2-3 and V is TRBV12-3 or TRBV12-4; 9 bases line up with TRBD1. The J segment lost 3 bases and the V segment lost 6 bases, leaving 19 bases of the junction unmatched. This CDR3 comprises 19 residues. Here the CDR3 reads CASSLQHTGGSAETDTQYF. CDR3 bases: TGTGCCAGCAGCCTACAGCACACAGGGGGCTCCGCAGAAACAGATACGCAGTATTTT.

The chain uses TRBV6-1 and TRBJ1-1; unclear D gene. The CDR3 has 13 amino acids. CDR1 is MNHNS, CDR2 SASEGT, per germline. Trimming removed 5 bases from V and 7 bases from J, with 14 bases in between. CDR3 DNA: TGTGCCAGCAGTCCCACGTCGGGTCTTGAAGCTTTCTTT. Protein sequence: CASSPTSGLEAFF.

This clonotype was detected a few times. The V and J genes are TRBV18 and TRBJ1-1; unclear D gene. CDR3 length: 13 residues. V gave up 3 bases and J gave up 3 bases, with 8 bases separating them. The germline V gene encodes CDR1 KGHSH and CDR2 LQKENI. CDR3 residues: CASSPSTDTEAFF. Written as DNA, the CDR3 is TGTGCCAGCTCACCGTCTACGGACACTGAAGCTTTCTTT.

At least ten counts were recorded for this clonotype. The V gene is TRBV20-1, the J gene TRBJ2-7; 10 positions agree with TRBD2. Germline-derived CDR1 and CDR2 are DFQATT and SNEGSKA (reference sequence). The CDR3 has 17 residues. Losses at the gene ends were 2 bases for V and 0 bases for J; bases not matched to a gene: 10. The CDR3 spells CSARRVAGGLSSYEQYF. The CDR3 DNA reads as TGCAGTGCTAGAAGGGTAGCGGGGGGTTTAAGCTCCTACGAGCAGTACTTC.

The chain joins TRBV7-9 to TRBJ1-5, with TRBD1 as a possible D gene (5 bases). Germline lookup yields CDR1 SEHNR and CDR2 FQNEAQ (reference sequence). Trimming removed 4 bases from V and 0 bases from J, with 13 bases in between. The CDR3 covers 16 residues. In DNA, the CDR3 is TGTGCCAGCAGCTCGACCGCTAGGGGTAGCAATCAGCCCCAGCATTTT. Its translation is CASSSTARGSNQPQHF. Full variable domain (remainder filled in from reference TRBV7-9 and TRBJ1-5): DTGVSQNPRHKITKRGQNVTFRCDPISEHNRLYWYRQTLGQGPEFLTYFQNEAQLEKSRLLSDRFSAERPKGSFSTLEIQRTEQGDSAMYLCASSSTARGSNQPQHFGDGTRLSIL.

The CDR3 bases are TGCGCCAGCAGCCAAGATGGTGGGAATAATTCACCCCTCCACTTT. This encodes CASSQDGGNNSPLHF. The rearrangement joins TRBV4-3 to TRBJ1-6; D not certain. The CDR3 runs 15 residues. Germline V gene lookup returns CDR1 LGHNA and CDR2 YSLEER. Trimming took 0 bases from V and 5 from J, leaving 8 bases between them.

The V call is TRBV3-1, the J call TRBJ2-7; possible D gene TRBD2, 6 bases. The V gene's germline CDR1 is LGHDT and CDR2 YNNKEL (reference sequence). The CDR3 totals 13 residues. Trimming pared 1 base from V and 7 bases from J, leaving 11 bases between. This chain's CDR3 is CASSQGYAGEQYF. In nucleotides, the CDR3 is TGTGCCAGCAGCCAAGGGTACGCGGGAGAGCAGTACTTC.

This clonotype occurred a few times. This chain joins TRBV4-2 and TRBJ2-5; 8 bases match TRBD2. J lost 2 bases, V lost 0 bases, and 8 bases had no gene match. Germline values: CDR1 LGHNA, CDR2 YNFKEQ. This CDR3 has 17 amino acids. As DNA, the CDR3 is TGTGCCAGCAGCCAAGACGGCCAGCGGGGGTCTCAAGAGACCCAGTACTTC. This translates into CASSQDGQRGSQETQYF.

This clonotype has a count of ten or more. The chain links TRBV3-1 to TRBJ2-2; 7 bases align to TRBD1. V shed 1 base, J shed 7 bases, and the junction held 9 bases outside the gene matches. Germline-derived CDR1 and CDR2 are LGHDT and YNNKEL (reference sequence). CDR3 length: 16 residues. The CDR3 DNA reads TGTGCCAGCAGCCAAGTAGGGGGCCGGGAAAGCGGGGAGCTGTTTTTT. Its protein is CASSQVGGRESGELFF.

In this sample, this clonotype turned up a few times. The chain carries TRBV29-1 and TRBJ1-3; no firm D call. Germline lookup yields CDR1 SQVTM and CDR2 ANQGSEA. Between the trimmed V and J ends, which lost 6 bases and 4 bases, there was a span of 16 bases. This CDR3 is 14 amino acids long. CDR3 residues: CSVRASSLGNTIYF. The CDR3 coding sequence is TGCAGCGTAAGAGCGTCCAGCCTCGGAAACACCATATATTTT.

This clonotype turned up a few times. The chain couples TRBV6-1 to TRBJ1-2; 7 bases line up with TRBD1. Germline V gene sequence: CDR1 MNHNS, CDR2 SASEGT. The CDR3 totals 14 residues. The V segment lost 1 base and the J segment 4 bases; nucleotides outside the gene matches: 3. CDR3 sequence: CASSEEGQSYGYTF. CDR3 nucleotides: TGTGCCAGCAGTGAAGAGGGACAGAGCTATGGCTACACCTTC.

This clonotype was recorded at least ten times. This chain uses TRBV6-1 with TRBJ2-3, with 8 bases identical to TRBD2. The CDR3 totals 15 residues. Germline assignment: CDR1 MNHNS and CDR2 SASEGT. Unmatched junction bases numbered 4, after V lost 5 bases and J lost 0 bases. The DNA of the CDR3 is TGTGCCAGCAGTCGACAGCGGGGGAGCACAGATACGCAGTATTTT. This codes for CASSRQRGSTDTQYF.

A few counts support this clonotype. The chain has TRBV6-2 or TRBV6-3 and TRBJ1-5; 9 bases are shared with TRBD1. Germline V gene sequence: CDR1 MNHEY, CDR2 SVGEGT. This CDR3 is 16 amino acids long. V trimming: 6 bases; J trimming: 4 bases; junction bases outside the gene matches: 10. Here the CDR3 reads CASRDPGQGENQPQHF. CDR3 DNA sequence: TGTGCCAGCAGGGACCCGGGACAGGGAGAAAATCAGCCCCAGCATTTT.